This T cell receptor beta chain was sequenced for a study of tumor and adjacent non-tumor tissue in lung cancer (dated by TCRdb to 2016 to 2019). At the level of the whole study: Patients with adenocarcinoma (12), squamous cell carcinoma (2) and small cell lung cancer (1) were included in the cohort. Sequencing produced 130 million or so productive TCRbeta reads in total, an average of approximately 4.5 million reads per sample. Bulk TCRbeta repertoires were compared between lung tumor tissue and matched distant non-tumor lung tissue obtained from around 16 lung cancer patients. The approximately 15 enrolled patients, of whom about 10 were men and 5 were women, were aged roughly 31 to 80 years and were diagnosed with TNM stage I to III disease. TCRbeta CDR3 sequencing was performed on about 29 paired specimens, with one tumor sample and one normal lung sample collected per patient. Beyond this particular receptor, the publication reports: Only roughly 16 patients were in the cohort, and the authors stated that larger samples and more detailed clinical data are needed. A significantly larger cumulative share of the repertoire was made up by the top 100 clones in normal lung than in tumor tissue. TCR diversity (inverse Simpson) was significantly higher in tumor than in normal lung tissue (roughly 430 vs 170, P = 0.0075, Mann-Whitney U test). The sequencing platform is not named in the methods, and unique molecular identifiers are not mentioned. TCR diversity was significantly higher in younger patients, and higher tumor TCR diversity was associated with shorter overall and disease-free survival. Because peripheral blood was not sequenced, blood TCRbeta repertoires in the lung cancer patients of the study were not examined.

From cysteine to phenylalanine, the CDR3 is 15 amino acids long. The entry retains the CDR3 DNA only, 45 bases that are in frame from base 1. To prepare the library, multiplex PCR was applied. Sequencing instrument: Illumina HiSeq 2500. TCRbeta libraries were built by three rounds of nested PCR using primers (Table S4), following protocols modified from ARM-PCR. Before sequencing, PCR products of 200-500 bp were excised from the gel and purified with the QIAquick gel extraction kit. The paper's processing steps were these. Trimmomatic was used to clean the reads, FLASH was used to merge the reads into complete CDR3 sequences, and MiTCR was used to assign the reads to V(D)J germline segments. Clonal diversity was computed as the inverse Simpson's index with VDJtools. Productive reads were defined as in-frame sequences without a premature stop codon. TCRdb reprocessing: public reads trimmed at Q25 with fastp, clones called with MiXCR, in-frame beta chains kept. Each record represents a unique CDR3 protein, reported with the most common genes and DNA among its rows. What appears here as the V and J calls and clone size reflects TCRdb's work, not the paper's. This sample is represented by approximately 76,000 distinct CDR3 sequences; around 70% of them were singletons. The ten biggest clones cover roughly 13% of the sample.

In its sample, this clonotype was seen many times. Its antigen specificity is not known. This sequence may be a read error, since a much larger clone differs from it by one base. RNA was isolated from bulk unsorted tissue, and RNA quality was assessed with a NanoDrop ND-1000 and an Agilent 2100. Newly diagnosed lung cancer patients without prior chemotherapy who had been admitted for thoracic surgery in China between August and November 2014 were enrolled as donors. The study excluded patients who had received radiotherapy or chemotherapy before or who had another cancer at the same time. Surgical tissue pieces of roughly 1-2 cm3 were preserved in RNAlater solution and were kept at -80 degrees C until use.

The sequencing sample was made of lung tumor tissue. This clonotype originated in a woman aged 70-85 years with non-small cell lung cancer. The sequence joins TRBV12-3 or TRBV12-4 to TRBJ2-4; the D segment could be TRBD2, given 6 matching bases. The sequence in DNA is TGTGCCAGCAGGTTAGTCGTCGGGGGTGGAAACATTCAGTACTTC. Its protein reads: CASRLVVGGGNIQYF.